This T cell receptor beta chain emerged from a study of identifying expanded T cells in peripheral blood (dated by TCRdb to between 2018 and 2020). Study-level background: Technical replicates were generated by sequencing separate aliquots of the same genomic DNA pool, and four replicates were compared pairwise. General study outcomes and caveats: In all healthy donors, the variance in clone template counts between samples taken around two weeks apart rose significantly as total template count increased. The authors expected biological variance in healthy repertoires might increase further over much longer intervals such as months to years. Across all healthy-donor time intervals, the beta-binomial model significantly lowered both the number of clones called differentially abundant and the false-positive rate. Approximately 1.1 differentially abundant clones were flagged by the binomial model between technical replicates, whereas about 16 and 20 were flagged over roughly two weeks and four weeks, respectively.

The immunoSEQ Assay, which uses bias-controlled multiplex PCR amplification of genomic DNA, was used to profile TCRbeta CDR3 regions. Per the authors' processing: To quantify the absolute abundance of each unique TCRbeta CDR3 region, the sequences were collapsed and filtered. Two models were used to test differential abundance: a binomial model (Fisher-equivalent) and a beta-binomial model that adds time-dependent variance fitted from healthy donors. Any clone with fewer than 5 combined templates was excluded, and a clone was called differentially abundant if its Benjamini-Hochberg FDR was below 0.01. Beta-binomial variance was modeled as a function of total template count across the two samples using the form v = (b*log(k)+a)^2. TCRdb's version of the immuneACCESS table is confined to in-frame rearrangements and falls short of the full clone set. An unresolved V gene accounts for under half of the shortfall where checked; the remainder is of unknown origin. That table is the source of V, J and clone size, and D and trimming were worked out from the DNA. A total of around 76,000 clones appear in this sample, under 90% of them only once. The top ten constitute around 3.3% of the sample.

Details on this clone: Its antigen remains unidentified. Base qualities are not provided; no much larger clone lies one nucleotide away.

Sequences LNHNV (CDR1) and YYDKDF (CDR2) are obtained from the germline V gene (reference sequence). V drops 0 bases and J drops 0 bases, leaving 9 bases in between. From its cysteine to its phenylalanine, the CDR3 spans 16 amino acids. Kept here is only the CDR3 DNA, which spans 48 bases and is read in frame from base 1. No immune events such as infections were documented for the healthy donors during the collection period. Healthy-donor blood repertoires served as a training cohort to calibrate time-dependent variance in a beta-binomial model of T-cell clone differential abundance. The training cohort comprised approximately 10 healthy donors, 3 female and 7 male. The donors were between roughly 25 and 70 years old, with an average age of approximately 45 years. Whole blood was collected from each healthy donor at three time points spaced two weeks apart and obtained from a commercial supplier. Genomic DNA was extracted from unsorted whole blood for immunosequencing.

This receptor was obtained from a person between 18 and 70 years old in good health. The rearrangement combines TRBV15 with TRBJ1-3; no D gene call is confident. The sequenced sample consisted of blood. In nucleotide form, the sequence is TGTGCCACCAGCAGAGATCTTCGGGTCTCTGGAAACACCATATATTTT. This codes for CATSRDLRVSGNTIYF.